These 21 T cell receptor beta chains were sequenced from one sample in a study of OX40 agonist ivuxolimab in advanced cancers. Some clones are missing from TCRdb's copy, which holds only in-frame ones; the method was immunoSEQ multiplex PCR. The data contain about 33,000 clones, about four fifths of them singletons. The sample consisted of CD4+ or CD8+ T cells sorted from blood, taken in a trial of the OX40 agonist ivuxolimab. These receptors came from an adult with an advanced solid tumor such as melanoma, head and neck, liver or kidney cancer.

V gene TRBV6-5 combines with J gene TRBJ2-7; perhaps TRBD1 as D (6 bases). Germline CDR1 is MNHEY and CDR2 is SVGAGI. Trimming took 8 bases from V and 7 from J, leaving 18 bases between them. The CDR3 contains 13 residues. Here the CDR3 DNA reads TGTGCCAGCCGGTCCTCAGGGGCTGAAGAGCAGTACTTC. This encodes CASRSSGAEEQYF.

This clone is medium-sized. The gene calls are TRBV5-6 and TRBJ1-4, with D uncertain. The V and J ends lost 0 bases and 8 bases respectively, with 11 bases between them. The germline CDR1 and CDR2 sequences are SGHDT and YYEEEE. The CDR3 spans 14 residues. CDR3 bases: TGTGCCAGCAGCTTGGAAAGGGATTGGGAAAAACTGTTTTTT. This sequence encodes CASSLERDWEKLFF.

The CDR3 reads CASSPSNGLATYEQYF. CDR3 DNA: TGTGCCAGCAGCCCGAGTAACGGTTTAGCGACCTACGAGCAGTACTTC. The J gene is TRBJ2-7, the V gene TRBV7-9, with D possibly matching TRBD2 (5 bases). V was shortened by 5 bases and J by 2 bases, with 19 bases between the two germline ends. The CDR3 length is 16 residues. In germline, CDR1 is SEHNR, CDR2 FQNEAQ (reference sequence).

The chain employs TRBV4-3 and TRBJ2-5; D unresolved. Per germline, CDR1 LGHNA and CDR2 YSLEER. This CDR3 is built from 15 residues. V was shortened by 0 bases and J by 0 bases, with 8 bases between the two germline ends. This CDR3 is CASSQDVGYQETQYF. The CDR3 DNA is TGCGCCAGCAGCCAAGATGTGGGGTACCAAGAGACCCAGTACTTC.

V and J are TRBV4-3 and TRBJ2-7; TRBD2 might be the D (5 bases). This CDR3 comprises 16 residues. V lost 3 bases and J lost 0, with 15 bases in between. CDR1 LGHNA and CDR2 YSLEER come from the germline V gene. The CDR3 sequence is CASSHTSGTASYEQYF. CDR3 nucleotides: TGCGCCAGCAGCCATACAAGCGGTACAGCCTCCTACGAGCAGTACTTC.

V and J are TRBV9 and TRBJ2-7; 9 bases agree with TRBD1. Germline loops: CDR1 SGDLS, CDR2 YYNGEE. The CDR3 runs to 14 residues. V gave up 2 bases and J gave up 0 bases; unmatched junction bases: 0. CDR3 nucleotides: TGTGCCAGCAGCGTGACAGGGGGCTCCTACGAGCAGTACTTC. Translating it yields CASSVTGGSYEQYF.

The chain is built from TRBV7-9 and TRBJ2-7; 8 nucleotides line up with TRBD1. The germline V gene encodes CDR1 SEHNR and CDR2 FQNEAQ (reference sequence). The length of the CDR3 is 15 residues. V lost 4 bases to trimming and J lost 3 bases; unmatched junction nucleotides: 8. The CDR3 DNA sequence: TGTGCCAGCAGCTCGAGACAGGGGCCTGACTACGAGCAGTACTTC. Protein: CASSSRQGPDYEQYF.

This clone is a singleton in its sample. The chain combines TRBV6-5 with TRBJ2-5, with D unclear. The J call may be faulty, since TRBJ2-7 better matches the DNA end. The germline V gene has CDR1 MNHEY and CDR2 SVGAGI. This CDR3 is 11 amino acids long. The CDR3 DNA is TGTGCCACCCGATCCTTGGACGAGCAGTACTTC. As protein: CATRSLDEQYF.

The chain carries TRBV9 and TRBJ1-4; TRBD1 matches at 11 bases. Per germline, CDR1 SGDLS and CDR2 YYNGEE. The CDR3 loop spans 16 amino acids. J was trimmed by 8 bases and V by 3 bases; bases with no gene match: 9. CDR3 loop: CASSEATGTGGEKLFF. CDR3 DNA: TGTGCCAGCAGCGAGGCCACCGGGACAGGGGGGGAAAAACTGTTTTTT.

This sequence joins TRBV29-1 and TRBJ2-3; D gene uncertain. Germline assignment: CDR1 SQVTM and CDR2 ANQGSEA. The CDR3 is 15 residues long. The V end was cut by 3 bases, the J end by 1 base, with 14 bases between. The DNA for the CDR3 is TGCAGCGTTGAGAGAAGGAAACGGGGCACAGATACGCAGTATTTT. It specifies CSVERRKRGTDTQYF.

The CDR3 region has the DNA TGTGCCAGCTCACTAGAGACAGGGGCGGACGAGCAGTACTTC. Protein: CASSLETGADEQYF. The chain links TRBV18 to TRBJ2-7; TRBD1 matches 8 bases. There are 14 residues in the CDR3. With V trimmed by 4 bases and J by 5 bases, 7 bases remained unmatched. Germline V gene data show CDR1 as KGHSH and CDR2 as LQKENI.

This sequence joins TRBV30 and TRBJ1-2; weak D call: TRBD1 (5 bases). The germline V and J ends were trimmed by 3 bases and 10 bases, with 18 bases remaining between them. CDR1 is GTSNPN, CDR2 SVGIG, per germline (reference sequence). The CDR3 length is 13 residues. CDR3 nucleotide sequence: TGTGCCTGGAGCTGGGGGGGGGTGGACCCCTACACCTTC. Its protein product is CAWSWGGVDPYTF. Full variable domain (remainder filled in from reference TRBV30 and TRBJ1-2): SQTIHQWPATLVQPVGSPLSLECTVEGTSNPNLYWYRQAAGRGLQLLFYSVGIGQISSEVPQNLSASRPQDRQFILSSKKLLLSDSGFYLCAWSWGGVDPYTFGSGTRLTVV.

The chain joins TRBV27 to TRBJ2-3; possibly TRBD1 or TRBD2 for D (6 bases each). Trimming took 8 bases from V and 1 from J, leaving 25 bases between them. Germline V gene sequence: CDR1 MNHEY, CDR2 SMNVEV (reference sequence). The CDR3 length is 18 residues. The CDR3: CASSSRSWGAVGTDTQYF. CDR3 in DNA: TGTGCCAGCTCGTCAAGAAGCTGGGGGGCTGTGGGCACAGATACGCAGTATTTT.

The V gene is TRBV7-6, the J gene TRBJ2-2; no reliable D call. Germline V lookup: CDR1 SGHVS, CDR2 FNYEAQ. V gave up 3 bases and J gave up 1 base, with 15 bases separating them. The CDR3 is 17 amino acids. The CDR3 DNA follows: TGTGCCAGCAGCTTTTACCCGGCGGCAGGGAACACCGGGGAGCTGTTTTTT. This sequence encodes CASSFYPAAGNTGELFF. Variable domain in full (rest from reference TRBV7-6 and TRBJ2-2): GAGVSQSPRYKVTKRGQDVALRCDPISGHVSLYWYRQALGQGPEFLTYFNYEAQQDKSGLPNDRFSAERPEGSISTLTIQRTEQRDSAMYRCASSFYPAAGNTGELFFGEGSRLTVL.

This clone was found once. This chain uses TRBV4-1 with TRBJ1-2; D uncertain. The V and J ends lost 7 bases and 2 bases respectively, with 11 bases between them. CDR1 and CDR2 (germline): MGHRA, YSYEKL. This CDR3 is 13 amino acids long. The CDR3: CASTPGVNYGYTF. The CDR3 nucleotides read TGCGCCAGCACTCCCGGGGTGAACTATGGCTACACCTTC.

CDR3 in amino acids: CASSTGTGVPDTQYF. In nucleotides, the CDR3 is TGTGCCAGTAGTACCGGGACAGGGGTTCCAGATACGCAGTATTTT. The chain employs TRBV19 and TRBJ2-3; 10 bases agree with TRBD1. Trimming removed 4 bases from V and 4 bases from J; junction bases left unmatched: 5. The CDR3 runs 15 residues. In germline, CDR1 is LNHDA, CDR2 SQIVND (reference sequence). Full variable domain (rest looked up from reference TRBV19 and TRBJ2-3): DGGITQSPKYLFRKEGQNVTLSCEQNLNHDAMYWYRQDPGQGLRLIYYSQIVNDFQKGDIAEGYSVSREKKESFPLTVTSAQKNPTAFYLCASSTGTGVPDTQYFGPGTRLTVL.

This rearrangement joins TRBV25-1 to TRBJ2-1, with D maybe TRBD2 (6 bases). The V end lost 8 bases, the J end lost 0 bases, and 17 bases lay between the germline ends. Germline CDR1 reads MGHDK; CDR2 reads SYGVNS. CDR3 length: 16 residues. The chain's CDR3 is CASAEEGLSSYNEQFF. For the CDR3, the DNA is TGTGCCAGCGCCGAGGAGGGCTTAAGCTCCTACAATGAGCAGTTCTTC.

The V gene is TRBV2, the J gene TRBJ2-1; no clear D gene. This CDR3 has 18 amino acids. Germline CDR1 SNHLY, CDR2 FYNNEI. V gave up 3 bases and J gave up 0 bases, with 18 bases separating them. Here the CDR3 DNA reads TGTGCCAGCAGTGACGGCATCGGCGTTGAGAGCTCCTACAATGAGCAGTTCTTC. It specifies CASSDGIGVESSYNEQFF.

The chain uses TRBV5-6 and TRBJ2-3; 7 nucleotides align to TRBD2. Trimming removed 2 bases from V and 2 bases from J; junction bases left unmatched: 8. The CDR3 covers 16 residues. Germline V gene data show CDR1 as SGHDT and CDR2 as YYEEEE. The CDR3 DNA reads TGTGCCAGCAGCTTTGGCCTAGCGGCGGTCACAGATACGCAGTATTTT. Protein: CASSFGLAAVTDTQYF.

The genes are TRBV4-3 and TRBJ2-5; 10 nucleotides line up with TRBD2. Germline V gene data show CDR1 as LGHNA and CDR2 as YSLEER. The CDR3 has 16 amino acids. Losses at the gene ends were 1 base for V and 4 bases for J; bases not matched to a gene: 6. The CDR3 DNA is TGCGCCAGCAGCCAAGGGGTAGCGGGAGGAGGAGAGACCCAGTACTTC. Its protein product is CASSQGVAGGGETQYF.

This chain connects TRBV27 to TRBJ2-5, with 12 bases matching TRBD2. The CDR3 has 14 amino acids. The V and J ends lost 5 bases and 5 bases, in that order; junction bases with no gene match: 3. Germline loops: CDR1 MNHEY, CDR2 SMNVEV (reference sequence). In DNA form, the CDR3 reads TGTGCCAGCAGTCTAGCGGGGGGGCGTGAGACCCAGTACTTC. Amino acid sequence: CASSLAGGRETQYF.